The rows below give T cell receptor beta chains drawn from one sample of a study of blood T cell repertoires in COVID-19. The assay was immunoSEQ multiplex PCR, and TCRdb's table has in-frame clones only and misses some. Among 200,000 or so clones listed, roughly 89% were seen once. Sequenced material: PBMCs or T cells enriched from blood (not recorded which). Every receptor here comes from a middle-aged woman with acute COVID-19. Both conserved end residues are part of each CDR3. The D gene is left open where the match is weak. Only some rows state a clone size, as once, few, many or a class for expanded clones.

size,V,J,D,CDR3,DNA
few,TRBV5-4,TRBJ2-7,.,CASRSGVEQYF,TGTGCCAGCAGATCGGGGGTCGAGCAGTACTTC
.,TRBV6-5,TRBJ1-6,.,CASSYSHGGSPLHF,TGTGCCAGCAGTTACTCACACGGGGGTTCACCCCTCCACTTT
.,TRBV7-9,TRBJ2-3,TRBD2,CASSRLAGSYWGTDTQYF,TGTGCCAGTTCGCGGTTAGCGGGGTCGTATTGGGGCACAGATACGCAGTATTTT
.,TRBV7-9,TRBJ2-3,TRBD1,CASSSGTGGTDTQYF,TGTGCCAGCAGCTCCGGGACAGGGGGCACAGATACGCAGTATTTT
few,TRBV19,TRBJ2-3,TRBD2,CASSMPGRGADTQYF,TGTGCCAGTAGTATGCCAGGGAGGGGTGCAGATACGCAGTATTTT
.,TRBV11-2,TRBJ2-4,.,CASSPVPDGEGKNIQYF,TGTGCCAGCAGCCCTGTCCCTGACGGAGAGGGTAAAAACATTCAGTACTTC
.,TRBV19,TRBJ1-2,.,CASKRAGVVGYGYTF,TGTGCCAGTAAACGGGCAGGGGTCGTTGGCTATGGCTACACCTTC
.,TRBV7-9,TRBJ2-1,.,CASSADGGSYNEQFF,TGTGCCAGCAGCGCGGACGGAGGCTCCTACAATGAGCAGTTCTTC
.,TRBV7-9,TRBJ1-1,TRBD1,CASSLDRDRAEAFF,TGTGCCAGCAGCCTAGACAGGGACAGGGCTGAAGCTTTCTTT
.,TRBV5-4,TRBJ2-7,TRBD2,CASSLGGLAGDEQYF,TGTGCCAGCAGCTTGGGGGGACTAGCGGGAGACGAGCAGTACTTC
.,TRBV27,TRBJ2-7,.,CASSKSEAPSYEQYF,TGTGCCAGCAGTAAATCGGAGGCACCGTCCTACGAGCAGTACTTC
.,TRBV6-5,TRBJ1-1,.,CASREDGSNTEAFF,TGTGCCAGCAGGGAGGACGGATCGAACACTGAAGCTTTCTTT
.,TRBV28,TRBJ2-3,TRBD2,CASSSTAGTSGGEADTQYF,TGTGCCAGCAGTTCGACTGCCGGGACTAGCGGGGGGGAGGCAGATACGCAGTATTTT
.,TRBV3-1/TRBV3-2,TRBJ2-7,TRBD1,CASSQVYRGPEQYF,TGTGCCAGCAGCCAAGTATACAGGGGACCCGAGCAGTACTTC
.,TRBV3-1/TRBV3-2,TRBJ2-5,TRBD2,CASSQAVLAGRQETQYF,TGTGCCAGCAGCCAAGCGGTGCTAGCGGGGCGCCAAGAGACCCAGTACTTC
.,TRBV27,TRBJ2-3,.,CASSLTRVMTDTQYF,TGTGCCAGCAGTTTAACCAGGGTGATGACAGATACGCAGTATTTT
medium-sized,TRBV4-1,TRBJ1-1,.,CASSQEPGANTEAFF,TGCGCCAGCAGCCAAGAGCCGGGAGCGAACACTGAAGCTTTCTTT
.,TRBV4-1,TRBJ1-6,TRBD1,CASSHLIPGQDNSPLHF,TGCGCCAGCAGCCACTTGATACCGGGACAGGATAATTCACCCCTCCACTTT
.,TRBV28,TRBJ1-5,.,CASSPQGYGSQPQHF,TGTGCCAGCAGTCCCCAGGGATATGGGTCTCAGCCCCAGCATTTT
.,TRBV7-9,TRBJ2-3,TRBD2,CASSFAGDWDTQYF,TGTGCCAGCAGCTTTGCGGGAGATTGGGATACGCAGTATTTT
.,TRBV6-5,TRBJ1-1,TRBD1,CASSYSGQGGTEAFF,TGTGCCAGCAGTTACTCCGGACAGGGGGGCACTGAAGCTTTCTTT
.,TRBV10-3,TRBJ2-5,TRBD2,CAISESRLAGVGQETQYF,TGTGCCATCAGTGAGTCTAGACTAGCGGGAGTCGGCCAAGAGACCCAGTACTTC
.,TRBV28,TRBJ2-1,TRBD2,CASSFAGGLYNEQFF,TGTGCCAGCAGTTTCGCGGGGGGCCTTTACAATGAGCAGTTCTTC
.,TRBV2,TRBJ2-5,TRBD1,CASRDDRERETQYF,TGTGCCAGCAGGGACGACAGGGAGAGAGAGACCCAGTACTTC
.,TRBV19,TRBJ1-6,TRBD1,CASSLVTGFNSPLHF,TGTGCCAGTAGCCTTGTGACAGGGTTTAATTCACCCCTCCACTTT
.,TRBV7-2,TRBJ2-6,.,CASSFNSGGSGANVLTF,TGTGCCAGCAGCTTTAATAGCGGCGGGTCTGGGGCCAACGTCCTGACTTTC
.,TRBV28,TRBJ2-1,.,CASTVPFSSNEQFF,TGTGCCAGCACCGTCCCCTTTAGCAGCAATGAGCAGTTCTTC
once,TRBV5-1,TRBJ1-2,TRBD1,CASSKGQGNFYTF,TGCGCCAGCAGCAAGGGACAGGGAAACTTCTACACCTTC
.,TRBV29-1,TRBJ1-6,TRBD1,CSVARTGNKYNSPLHF,TGCAGCGTCGCCCGGACAGGGAACAAATATAATTCACCCCTCCACTTT
.,TRBV19,TRBJ2-7,.,CASSTPTGPSSYEQYF,TGTGCCAGTAGTACCCCGACAGGTCCCTCCTCCTACGAGCAGTACTTC
.,TRBV11-2,TRBJ1-2,.,CASSLDGTYNYGYTF,TGTGCCAGCAGCTTAGATGGGACATATAACTATGGCTACACCTTC
few,TRBV5-1,TRBJ1-6,TRBD1,CASSFSGQGVNSPLHF,TGCGCCAGCAGCTTCTCGGGACAGGGGGTAAATTCACCCCTCCACTTT
.,TRBV9,TRBJ2-2,.,CASSETLQKNTGELFF,TGTGCCAGCAGCGAGACCCTACAGAAGAACACCGGGGAGCTGTTTTTT
once,TRBV28,TRBJ1-2,.,CASRPGPANYGYTF,TGTGCCAGCAGACCTGGGCCTGCTAACTATGGCTACACCTTC
.,TRBV29-1,TRBJ1-1,TRBD1,CSVEPGSTGGSGEAFF,TGCAGCGTTGAACCGGGCTCGACAGGGGGCTCAGGTGAAGCTTTCTTT
.,TRBV4-2,TRBJ1-6,.,CASSHKTGDNSPLHF,TGTGCCAGCAGCCATAAGACGGGGGATAATTCACCCCTCCACTTT
.,TRBV6-6,TRBJ2-2,TRBD2,CASRERGISGTGELFF,TGTGCCAGCAGGGAGCGGGGGATTAGTGGCACCGGGGAGCTGTTTTTT
.,TRBV27,TRBJ1-1,.,CASSLRTGLNTEAFF,TGTGCCAGCAGTTTACGAACAGGTCTGAACACTGAAGCTTTCTTT
once,TRBV12-5,TRBJ2-2,TRBD2,CASGLARGGLASPGELFF,TGTGCTAGTGGTTTGGCCCGTGGAGGACTAGCGTCTCCCGGGGAGCTGTTTTTT
once,TRBV23-1,TRBJ2-7,.,CASSPCLGTNNSYEQYF,TGCGCCAGCAGTCCTTGCCTCGGGACAAACAACTCCTACGAGCAGTACTTC
few,TRBV4-1,TRBJ2-3,TRBD2,CASSQDKRGAGGPWDTQYF,TGCGCCAGCAGCCAAGATAAGAGGGGAGCGGGGGGGCCTTGGGATACGCAGTATTTT
.,TRBV4-2,TRBJ2-7,.,CASSQELSGPYEQYF,TGTGCCAGCAGCCAAGAGCTCAGCGGCCCGTACGAGCAGTACTTC
.,TRBV7-8,TRBJ1-1,.,CASSHLDPLGPEAFF,TGTGCCAGCAGCCACCTGGACCCCCTGGGGCCTGAAGCTTTCTTT
.,TRBV5-1,TRBJ2-7,TRBD1,CASSLVGTGTYEQYF,TGCGCCAGCAGCTTGGTTGGGACAGGGACCTACGAGCAGTACTTC
once,TRBV5-1,TRBJ2-2,.,CASSPGGSVITGELFF,TGCGCCAGCAGCCCCGGTGGGAGTGTAATCACCGGGGAGCTGTTTTTT
.,TRBV23-1,TRBJ2-5,TRBD2,CASSQLAGLSRETQYF,TGCGCCAGCAGTCAACTAGCGGGATTGTCAAGGGAGACCCAGTACTTC
.,TRBV15,TRBJ2-3,TRBD1,CATSGAGTGPGDTQYF,TGTGCCACCAGCGGAGCCGGGACAGGGCCAGGAGATACGCAGTATTTT
.,TRBV19,TRBJ2-1,TRBD2,CASSIKAGGVNEQFF,TGTGCCAGTAGTATTAAAGCGGGAGGGGTGAATGAGCAGTTCTTC
.,TRBV9,TRBJ1-2,.,CASSVGGRGYGYTF,TGTGCCAGCAGCGTAGGAGGCCGGGGCTATGGCTACACCTTC
.,TRBV12-3/TRBV12-4,TRBJ2-1,TRBD2,CASGSSGGIAQFF,TGTGCCAGCGGTTCTAGCGGGGGGATTGCGCAGTTCTTC
.,TRBV7-3,TRBJ2-3,TRBD2,CASSLRGVDRTTDTQYF,TGTGCCAGCAGCTTACGGGGGGTGGATCGTACCACAGATACGCAGTATTTT
.,TRBV12-1,TRBJ2-2,.,CASSFRGTSGEVTGELFF,TGTGCCAGCAGCTTTCGCGGGACTAGCGGGGAAGTCACCGGGGAGCTGTTTTTT
.,TRBV29-1,TRBJ2-7,.,CSVVTFSSYEQYF,TGCAGCGTTGTCACGTTTAGCTCCTACGAGCAGTACTTC
.,TRBV18,TRBJ1-1,.,CASSPPDSEAFF,TGTGCCAGCTCACCCCCGGACAGTGAAGCTTTCTTT
.,TRBV6-2/TRBV6-3,TRBJ1-2,.,CASSRTDYGYTF,TGTGCCAGCAGCCGGACAGACTATGGCTACACCTTC
.,TRBV5-1,TRBJ1-3,TRBD1,CASSLDRAGNTIYF,TGCGCCAGCAGCCTCGACAGGGCCGGAAACACCATATATTTT
.,TRBV19,TRBJ2-7,TRBD1,CASSTPGTGQYEQYF,TGTGCCAGTAGTACCCCCGGGACAGGGCAGTACGAGCAGTACTTC